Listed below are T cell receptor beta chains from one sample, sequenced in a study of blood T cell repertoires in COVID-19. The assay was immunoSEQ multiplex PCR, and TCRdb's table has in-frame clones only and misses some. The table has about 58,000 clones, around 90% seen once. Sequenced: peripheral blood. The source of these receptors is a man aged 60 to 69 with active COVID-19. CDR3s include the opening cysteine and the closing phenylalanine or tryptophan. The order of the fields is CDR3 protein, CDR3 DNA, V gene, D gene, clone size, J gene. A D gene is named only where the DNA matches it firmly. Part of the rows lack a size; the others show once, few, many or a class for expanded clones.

CASSLVPLANYGYTF | TGTGCCAGCAGCTTAGTACCGTTAGCTAACTATGGCTACACCTTC | TRBV7-2 | . | . | TRBJ1-2
CASSLALGVTETQYF | TGTGCCAGCAGCTTAGCATTAGGGGTTACAGAGACCCAGTACTTC | TRBV11-2 | . | . | TRBJ2-5
CASGFDSHTDTQYF | TGTGCTAGTGGTTTTGACAGTCACACAGATACGCAGTATTTT | TRBV12-5 | . | . | TRBJ2-3
CASSFDRGRYEQYF | TGTGCCAGCAGCTTTGACAGGGGAAGGTACGAGCAGTACTTC | TRBV11-2 | TRBD1 | . | TRBJ2-7
CASSYIAEGGELFF | TGTGCCAGCAGTTACATAGCGGAAGGCGGGGAGCTGTTTTTT | TRBV6-6 | . | . | TRBJ2-2
CASSGLAAYNEQFF | TGTGCCAGCAGCGGACTAGCGGCCTACAATGAGCAGTTCTTC | TRBV6-2/TRBV6-3 | TRBD2 | . | TRBJ2-1
CASSLATENSPLHF | TGCGCCAGCAGCTTGGCCACAGAGAATTCACCCCTCCACTTT | TRBV5-1 | . | . | TRBJ1-6
CASSDGDRCLITDTQYF | TGTGCCAGCAGTGACGGGGACAGATGCCTAATTACAGATACGCAGTATTTT | TRBV6-4 | TRBD1 | . | TRBJ2-3
CASSRTGALYGYTF | TGTGCCAGCAGCCGGACAGGGGCCCTCTATGGCTACACCTTC | TRBV27 | TRBD1 | . | TRBJ1-2
CASSFHRTGGAEAFF | TGTGCCAGCAGTTTCCACCGGACAGGGGGTGCTGAAGCTTTCTTT | TRBV27 | TRBD1 | . | TRBJ1-1
CASSFSLAEAYEQYF | TGTGCCAGCAGTTTCAGCCTAGCGGAGGCCTACGAGCAGTACTTC | TRBV6-5 | TRBD2 | . | TRBJ2-7
CASSDRYTEAFF | TGTGCCAGCTCCGACAGGTACACTGAAGCTTTCTTT | TRBV18 | . | . | TRBJ1-1
CASSLSRGTGNTIYF | TGTGCCAGCAGTTTATCAAGGGGCACCGGAAACACCATATATTTT | TRBV27 | . | . | TRBJ1-3
CASSQEHRGGPQHF | TGTGCCAGCAGCCAAGAGCACAGGGGTGGACCCCAGCATTTT | TRBV3-1/TRBV3-2 | TRBD1 | . | TRBJ1-5
CASSRIKRDIGDTQYF | TGTGCCAGCAGTCGAATTAAGCGGGACATTGGAGATACGCAGTATTTT | TRBV27 | . | . | TRBJ2-3
CASSLVAGTDTQYF | TGCGCCAGCAGCTTGGTAGCAGGCACAGATACGCAGTATTTT | TRBV5-1 | . | once | TRBJ2-3
CASRERGAPTDTQYF | TGCGCCAGCAGGGAGCGGGGGGCCCCCACAGATACGCAGTATTTT | TRBV10-2 | TRBD2 | . | TRBJ2-3
CATNREVTGEQFF | TGTGCCACGAACAGGGAAGTCACCGGTGAGCAGTTCTTC | TRBV6-5 | . | . | TRBJ2-1
CASSQMEGGDGYTF | TGTGCCAGCAGCCAAATGGAGGGGGGGGATGGCTACACCTTC | TRBV2 | . | . | TRBJ1-2
CSAGRRGPSYEQYF | TGCAGCGCCGGTAGGCGCGGGCCTTCCTACGAGCAGTACTTC | TRBV29-1 | . | . | TRBJ2-7
CASSLVTGGSTDTQYF | TGCGCCAGCAGCTTGGTAACCGGGGGATCCACAGATACGCAGTATTTT | TRBV5-1 | . | . | TRBJ2-3
CASSTTGTGIHRANYGYTF | TGTGCCAGCAGCACCACCGGGACAGGTATTCACCGAGCTAACTATGGCTACACCTTC | TRBV5-6 | TRBD1 | . | TRBJ1-2
CASSSLGGYQETQYF | TGTGCCAGCAGCTCGCTGGGGGGGTACCAAGAGACCCAGTACTTC | TRBV7-9 | TRBD2 | few | TRBJ2-5
CASSLHDQETQYF | TGCGCCAGCAGCTTACATGATCAAGAGACCCAGTACTTC | TRBV5-1 | . | . | TRBJ2-5
CASSPGDFSYEQYF | TGCGCCAGCAGCCCGGGGGACTTCTCCTACGAGCAGTACTTC | TRBV4-1 | . | . | TRBJ2-7
CATSRVGSFESSGANVLTF | TGTGCCACCAGCAGAGTGGGCTCCTTCGAGAGCTCTGGGGCCAACGTCCTGACTTTC | TRBV15 | . | . | TRBJ2-6
CASSLARLAGGETQYF | TGTGCCAGCAGCTTAGCGCGGCTAGCGGGAGGAGAGACCCAGTACTTC | TRBV7-2 | TRBD2 | . | TRBJ2-5
CAWGRGQGASGELFF | TGTGCCTGGGGGCGGGGGCAGGGGGCTTCCGGGGAGCTGTTTTTT | TRBV30 | . | once | TRBJ2-2
CASSYYFSSNTDTQYF | TGTGCCAGCAGTTACTATTTTAGCTCGAACACAGATACGCAGTATTTT | TRBV6-5 | . | . | TRBJ2-3
CASSDGTGGTEAFF | TGTGCCAGCAGTGACGGGACAGGGGGCACTGAAGCTTTCTTT | TRBV6-4 | TRBD1 | . | TRBJ1-1
CASGPRDFTDTQYF | TGTGCCAGCGGACCCAGGGACTTCACAGATACGCAGTATTTT | TRBV9 | . | . | TRBJ2-3
CASSYSTASYEQYF | TGTGCCAGCAGTTACTCGACAGCCTCCTACGAGCAGTACTTC | TRBV6-2/TRBV6-3 | . | . | TRBJ2-7
CASSKATTGGFNEKLFF | TGTGCCAGCAGCAAAGCGACAACCGGGGGATTTAATGAAAAACTGTTTTTT | TRBV21-1 | . | . | TRBJ1-4